This T cell receptor beta chain originates from a study of regulatory T cells in long-lasting Graves disease. The time point denotes: newly diagnosed GD, antithyroid drugs for less than 3 months. Following extraction of RNA from PBMCs, that RNA was used to make the TCR library. In germline, CDR1 is GTSNPN, CDR2 SVGIG (reference sequence). V lost 4 bases and J 2 bases, leaving 12 bases between the germline ends. The CDR3 length is 14 residues. This clonotype was observed at least ten times. Both iRepertoire HTBI primers and Arm-PCR of CDR3 regions were used to build the TCR beta libraries. TCRdb re-analysed the multiplex PCR reads in MiXCR, keeping a single row per CDR3 protein. The sample shows about 450,000 distinct CDR3 sequences, roughly 15% of them seen only once. These data were likewise used in another study, on T cells in Graves' hyperthyroidism and ophthalmopathy.

The sample consisted of peripheral blood mononuclear cells (PBMCs), taken at new diagnosis, from a patient treated with antithyroid drugs. The sequence derives from a woman in her forties or fifties with Graves disease. The V and J genes are TRBV30 and TRBJ2-1, with D possibly matching TRBD2 (6 bases). The CDR3: CAWIGASAYNEQFF. The CDR3 DNA sequence: TGTGCCTGGATTGGTGCTAGCGCCTACAATGAGCAGTTCTTC.